The 15 T cell receptor beta chains below all came from one sample that was sequenced in a study of blood T cell repertoires in COVID-19. Data came from immunoSEQ multiplex PCR; TCRdb stores just in-frame clones and leaves some out. Found here are about 130,000 clones, around nine tenths of them singletons; the top ten hold roughly 3.7%. The material sequenced was peripheral blood. The receptors stem from a man aged 50 to 59 with active COVID-19.

CDR3 nucleotides: TGCGCCAGCAGCTCCTTGGGGAGCGGGAACACAGATACGCAGTATTTT. It yields the protein CASSSLGSGNTDTQYF. The chain recombines TRBV5-1 with TRBJ2-3, with 7 bases that match TRBD2. Germline values: CDR1 SGHRS, CDR2 YFSETQ. The V segment lost 3 bases and the J segment 2 bases; nucleotides outside the gene matches: 9. The CDR3 totals 16 residues.

J is TRBJ2-1 and V is TRBV9; TRBD2 might be the D (6 bases). Germline V gene lookup returns CDR1 SGDLS and CDR2 YYNGEE. The CDR3 spans 15 residues. With 4 bases removed from V and 0 bases from J, the gap between germline ends came to 11 bases. The CDR3 here is CASSHSGYSYNEQFF. The CDR3 region has the DNA TGTGCCAGCAGCCATAGCGGATACTCCTACAATGAGCAGTTCTTC. Combining the CDR3 with reference TRBV9 and TRBJ2-1 gives the whole variable domain DSGVTQTPKHLITATGQRVTLRCSPRSGDLSVYWYQQSLDQGLQFLIQYYNGEERAKGNILERFSAQQFPDLHSELNLSSLELGDSALYFCASSHSGYSYNEQFFGPGTRLTVL.

The chain uses TRBV7-8 and TRBJ2-3, with D unresolved. The germline V and J ends were trimmed by 5 bases and 3 bases, with 15 bases remaining between them. The CDR3 consists of 15 residues. From germline, CDR1 is SGHVS and CDR2 FQNEAQ. DNA of the CDR3: TGTGCCAGCAGCCTGAGTTTACTGCGGACAGATACGCAGTATTTT. This translates into CASSLSLLRTDTQYF.

V usage is TRBV11-3 and J usage is TRBJ2-7, with 7 bases that match TRBD2. V trimming: 0 bases; J trimming: 6 bases; junction bases outside the gene matches: 11. Germline CDR1 reads SGHNT; CDR2 reads YENEEA. The CDR3 is made up of 16 amino acids. In DNA, the CDR3 is TGTGCCAGCAGCTTAGAGGCCACCCGGGACTATGCCGAGCAGTACTTC. As protein: CASSLEATRDYAEQYF.

The rearrangement joins TRBV5-4 to TRBJ2-3; TRBD2 aligns across 15 bases. The V segment lost 4 bases and the J segment 2 bases; nucleotides outside the gene matches: 5. Germline V CDR1 and CDR2: SGHNT, YYREEE (reference sequence). The CDR3 extends over 17 amino acids. The CDR3 nucleotides are TGTGCCAGCAGCAAGGGACTAGCGGGGGGCATCACAGATACGCAGTATTTT. Translated, it gives CASSKGLAGGITDTQYF.

The CDR3 coding sequence is TGTGCCAGCATTATTAGTCGGGGACAGGCCCTCCACTTT. Translated: CASIISRGQALHF. The V and J genes are TRBV6-5 and TRBJ1-6, with 8 bases fitting TRBD1. There are 13 residues in the CDR3. The germline CDR1 and CDR2 sequences are MNHEY and SVGAGI. The V and J ends lost 7 bases and 14 bases, in that order; junction bases with no gene match: 10.

The chain has TRBV9 and TRBJ1-1, with D tentatively TRBD1 (6 bases). The CDR3 has 16 residues. The V end was cut by 5 bases, the J end by 0 bases, with 17 bases between. Germline CDR1 is SGDLS and CDR2 is YYNGEE. The CDR3 DNA follows: TGTGCCAGCAGTGACCACAGGGATTTGGTGAACACTGAAGCTTTCTTT. Translation gives CASSDHRDLVNTEAFF.

The V and J genes are TRBV7-9 and TRBJ2-5; 9 bases map to TRBD2. Trimming took 5 bases from V and 0 from J; bases not matched to a gene: 7. The CDR3 has 16 amino acids. Germline V gives CDR1 SEHNR, CDR2 FQNEAQ (reference sequence). This CDR3 reads CASSPPLAGNQETQYF. Written as DNA, the CDR3 is TGTGCCAGCAGCCCCCCCCTAGCGGGAAACCAAGAGACCCAGTACTTC.

The chain carries TRBV6-5 and TRBJ2-5; D is possibly TRBD2 (6 bases). The CDR3 extends over 14 amino acids. The ends were cut back, 6 bases at V and 2 bases at J, with 13 bases in the middle. Looked up from germline, CDR1 is MNHEY and CDR2 is SVGAGI. CDR3 bases: TGTGCCAGCAGACGGGACTTAAGACAAGAGACCCAGTACTTC. The encoded protein is CASRRDLRQETQYF.

The V call is TRBV24-1, the J call TRBJ1-2, with 10 bases lining up with TRBD1. The junction had 4 bases not matched to a gene; V was cut back by 3 bases and J by 4 bases. The CDR3 is 15 residues long. Germline V gives CDR1 KGHDR, CDR2 SFDVKD. The DNA of the CDR3 is TGTGCCACCAGTGATGCGGACAGGGGGATCTATGGCTACACCTTC. Its translation is CATSDADRGIYGYTF.

The V call is TRBV29-1, the J call TRBJ1-1; 7 nucleotides agree with TRBD1. There are 12 residues in the CDR3. In germline, CDR1 is SQVTM, CDR2 ANQGSEA. With V trimmed by 5 bases and J by 5 bases, 5 bases remained unmatched. The CDR3 DNA reads as TGCAGCGTTTCAAGGGGGCAGACTGAAGCTTTCTTT. Translation gives CSVSRGQTEAFF.

The chain is built from TRBV6-2 or TRBV6-3 and TRBJ1-5, with D perhaps TRBD1 (5 bases). CDR3 length equals 14 residues. Germline values: CDR1 MNHEY, CDR2 SVGEGT. V lost 2 bases and J lost 5, with 10 bases in between. The CDR3 spells CASSYRGKHQPQHF. The CDR3 region has the DNA TGTGCCAGCAGTTACCGGGGGAAACATCAGCCCCAGCATTTT.

V usage is TRBV29-1 and J usage is TRBJ2-7; 11 nucleotides match TRBD1. This CDR3 has 15 amino acids. The germline gives CDR1 SQVTM, CDR2 ANQGSEA. Trimming at V came to 3 bases and at J to 7 bases, leaving 11 bases not matched to a gene. CDR3 sequence: CSVEFSDRGLGEQYF. In DNA, the CDR3 is TGCAGCGTTGAGTTCTCGGACAGGGGGCTGGGGGAGCAGTACTTC.

This chain uses TRBV5-8 with TRBJ1-2; 8 nucleotides agree with TRBD1. J gave up 7 bases and V 3 bases, and 5 bases lay outside the gene matches. Per the germline V gene, CDR1 is SGHTS and CDR2 is YDEGEE. The CDR3 consists of 13 residues. The DNA of the CDR3 is TGTGCCAGCAGCTCGACAGGGGTCGGTGGCTACACCTTC. Translating gives CASSSTGVGGYTF.

This sequence joins TRBV29-1 and TRBJ2-1; the D gene is possibly TRBD1 (6 bases). The germline gives CDR1 SQVTM, CDR2 ANQGSEA. Trimming shortened V by 3 bases and J by 7 bases, and 13 bases separated the two germline ends. The CDR3 length is 13 residues. The CDR3 DNA follows: TGCAGCGTTGAGGGGCAGGGGCGGAATGAGCAGTTCTTC. The encoded protein is CSVEGQGRNEQFF.